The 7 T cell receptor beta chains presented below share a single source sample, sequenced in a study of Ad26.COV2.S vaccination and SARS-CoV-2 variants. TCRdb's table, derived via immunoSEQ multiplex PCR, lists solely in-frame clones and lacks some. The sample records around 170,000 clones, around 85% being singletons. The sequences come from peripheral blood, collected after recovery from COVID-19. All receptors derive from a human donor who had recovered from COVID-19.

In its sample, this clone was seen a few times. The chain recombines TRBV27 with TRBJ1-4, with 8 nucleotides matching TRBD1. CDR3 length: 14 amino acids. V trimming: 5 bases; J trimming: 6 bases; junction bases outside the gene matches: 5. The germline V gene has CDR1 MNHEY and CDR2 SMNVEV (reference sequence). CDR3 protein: CASSPDRGDEKLFF. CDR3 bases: TGTGCCAGCAGTCCAGACAGGGGCGATGAAAAACTGTTTTTT.

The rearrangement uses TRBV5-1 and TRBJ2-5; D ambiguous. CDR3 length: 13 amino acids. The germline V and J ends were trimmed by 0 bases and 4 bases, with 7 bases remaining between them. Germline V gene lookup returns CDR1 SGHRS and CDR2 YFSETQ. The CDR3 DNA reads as TGCGCCAGCAGCTTGGCCGCCCCAGAGACCCAGTACTTC. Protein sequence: CASSLAAPETQYF. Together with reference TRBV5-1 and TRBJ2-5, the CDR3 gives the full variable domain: KAGVTQTPRYLIKTRGQQVTLSCSPISGHRSVSWYQQTPGQGLQFLFEYFSETQRNKGNFPGRFSGRQFSNSRSEMNVSTLELGDSALYLCASSLAAPETQYFGPGTRLLVL.

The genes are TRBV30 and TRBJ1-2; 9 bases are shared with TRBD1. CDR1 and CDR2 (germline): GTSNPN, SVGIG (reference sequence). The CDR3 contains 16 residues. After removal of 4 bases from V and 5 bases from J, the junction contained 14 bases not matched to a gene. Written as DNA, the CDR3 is TGTGCCTGGATTCGTACAGGGGGCGGCAGTAGGTATGGCTACACCTTC. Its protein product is CAWIRTGGGSRYGYTF.

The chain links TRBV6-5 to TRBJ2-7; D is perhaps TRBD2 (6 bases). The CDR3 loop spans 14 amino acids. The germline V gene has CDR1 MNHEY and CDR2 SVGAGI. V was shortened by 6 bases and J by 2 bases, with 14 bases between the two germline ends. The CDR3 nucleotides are TGTGCCAGCAGACTTACTAGCACTACCTACGAGCAGTACTTC. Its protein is CASRLTSTTYEQYF.

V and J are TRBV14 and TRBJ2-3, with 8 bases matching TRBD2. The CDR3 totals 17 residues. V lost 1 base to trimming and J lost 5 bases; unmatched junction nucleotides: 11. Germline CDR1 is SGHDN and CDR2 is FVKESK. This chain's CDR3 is CASSQGTALAGGDTQYF. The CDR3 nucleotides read TGTGCCAGCAGCCAAGGAACAGCCCTAGCGGGTGGAGATACGCAGTATTTT.

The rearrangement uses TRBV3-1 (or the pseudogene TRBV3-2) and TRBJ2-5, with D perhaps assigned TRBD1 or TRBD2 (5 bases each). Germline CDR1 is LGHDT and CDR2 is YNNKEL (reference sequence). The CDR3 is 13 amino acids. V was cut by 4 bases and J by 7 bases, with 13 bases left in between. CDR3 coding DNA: TGTGCCAGCAGCCGGGACCCCCTCGGGACCCAGTACTTC. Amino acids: CASSRDPLGTQYF.

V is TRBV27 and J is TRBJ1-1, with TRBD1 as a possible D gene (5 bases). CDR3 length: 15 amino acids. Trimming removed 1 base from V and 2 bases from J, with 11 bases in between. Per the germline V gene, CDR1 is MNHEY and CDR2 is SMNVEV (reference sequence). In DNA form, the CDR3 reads TGTGCCAGCAGTTTATTGGGGGTCGGAAACACTGAAGCTTTCTTT. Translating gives CASSLLGVGNTEAFF.